The following is a TCR beta chain sequence with its context. The antigen remains undetermined. The sample belongs to a study of cytomegalovirus exposure and HLA in healthy donors. The wider study: It was reported in a later analysis that the roughly 120 validation repertoires used the same platform as the approximately 670 first-cohort repertoires.

Findings and caveats of the study: Most TCR sequences proved rare, with some public TCRs found in many donors. The listing of 150 to 200 TCR beta chains classed them as cytomegalovirus-associated.

CDR1 ENHRY and CDR2 SYGVKD come from the germline V gene. V was pared by 1 base and J by 0 bases, with 6 bases of the junction left unmatched. This CDR3 comprises 17 residues. Libraries were prepared by immunoSEQ multiplex PCR; TCRdb keeps only in-frame clonotypes and omits some of them. In the table there are 250,000 to 400,000 clones, over 75% of which are singletons. While the first cohort had 600 to 800 subjects, the donors belonged to the separate validation cohort of over a hundred subjects. The specimen was PBMCs. The chain recombines TRBV10-3 with TRBJ2-1; 7 bases are shared with TRBD2. The clonotype comes from a man in his thirties or forties in good health and CMV-seronegative. CDR3 loop: CAISELNGGSSYNEQFF. As DNA, the CDR3 is TGTGCCATCAGTGAGTTAAATGGCGGGAGCTCCTACAATGAGCAGTTCTTC.